This record covers a single TCR beta chain. Its cognate antigen is unknown. The sample is drawn from a study of T cell repertoires in cytomegalovirus infection. As for the study in general: TCR beta signatures that were public indicated CMV infection and matching HLA type. Findings and limits, study-wide: The response measured ex vivo was dominated by TCR beta clonotypes (HLA-C-restricted and CMV-specific). The study identified carriers of CMV plus the relevant HLA from cumulative public TCR beta family frequency.

TCRdb reanalysed the reads using MiXCR and keeps one entry per CDR3 protein. The table lists about 490,000 distinct CDR3 sequences, about 30% of them singletons, with roughly an eighth in the top ten. The CDR3 contains 17 residues. The germline CDR1 and CDR2 sequences are MNHEY and SVGAGI. V gave up 0 bases and J gave up 4 bases, with 19 bases separating them. The clonotype was recovered from a human donor in good health (CMV status not recorded). Some clones in this sample may be carry-over from other donors' samples. Material for sequencing was PBMCs. The chain has TRBV6-5 and TRBJ2-7; D gene uncertain. The CDR3 bases are TGTGCCAGCAGTTACTCGGTCAGCGAGCCTAGGCCTTACGAGCAGTACTTC. It translates to CASSYSVSEPRPYEQYF.